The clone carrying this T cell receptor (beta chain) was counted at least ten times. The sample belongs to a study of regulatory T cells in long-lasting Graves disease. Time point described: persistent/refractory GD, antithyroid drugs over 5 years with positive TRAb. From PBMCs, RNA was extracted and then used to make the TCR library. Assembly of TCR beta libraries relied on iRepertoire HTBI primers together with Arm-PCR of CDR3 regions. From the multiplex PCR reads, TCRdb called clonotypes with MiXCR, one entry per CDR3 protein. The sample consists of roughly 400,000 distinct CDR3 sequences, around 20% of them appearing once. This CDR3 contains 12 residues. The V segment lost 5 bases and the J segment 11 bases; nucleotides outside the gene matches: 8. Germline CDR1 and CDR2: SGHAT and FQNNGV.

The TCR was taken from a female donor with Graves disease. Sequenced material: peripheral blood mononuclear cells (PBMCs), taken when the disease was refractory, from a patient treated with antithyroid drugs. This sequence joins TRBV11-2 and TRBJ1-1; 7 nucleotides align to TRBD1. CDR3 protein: CASSTFTGVAFF. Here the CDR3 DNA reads TGTGCCAGCAGCACCTTTACAGGGGTGGCTTTCTTT.